The sequence of this T cell receptor (beta chain) was determined in a study of PD-L1 blockade in urothelial cancer. Whole-study context: Previous chemotherapy exposure amounted to 0 to 3 regimens for patients. Study outcomes and limitations: By 3 weeks, tumor-associated blood clones had expanded more in durable-benefit patients.

Here immunoSEQ multiplex PCR was the method, and the copy in TCRdb shows in-frame clones only, minus some. The sample has more than 65,000 clones; approximately 86% are singletons. A note on this clone: Its antigen is as yet unknown.

The CDR3 length is 14 residues. The germline CDR1 and CDR2 sequences are MDHEN and SYDVKM. V lost 6 bases, J lost 3 bases, and 4 bases stayed unmatched. Sequences were derived from PBMCs, sampled around atezolizumab (anti-PD-L1) treatment. This chain connects TRBV28 to TRBJ2-7; 11 bases agree with TRBD1. This sequence originates from a woman in her 70s with urothelial cancer. The CDR3 is CASRGTGGRYEQYF. In DNA, the CDR3 is TGTGCCAGCAGGGGGACAGGGGGACGCTACGAGCAGTACTTC.